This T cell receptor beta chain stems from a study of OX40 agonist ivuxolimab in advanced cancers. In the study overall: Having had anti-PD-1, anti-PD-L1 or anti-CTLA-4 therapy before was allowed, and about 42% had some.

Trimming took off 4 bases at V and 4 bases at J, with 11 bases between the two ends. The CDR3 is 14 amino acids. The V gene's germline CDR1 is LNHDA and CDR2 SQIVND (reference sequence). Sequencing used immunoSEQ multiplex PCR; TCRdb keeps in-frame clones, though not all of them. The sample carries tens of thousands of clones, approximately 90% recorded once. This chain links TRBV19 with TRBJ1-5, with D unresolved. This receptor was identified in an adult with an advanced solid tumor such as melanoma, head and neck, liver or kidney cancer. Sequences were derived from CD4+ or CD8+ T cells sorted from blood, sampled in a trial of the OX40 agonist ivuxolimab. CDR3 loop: CASSTGLGNQPQHF. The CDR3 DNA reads TGTGCCAGTAGTACAGGTCTAGGGAATCAGCCCCAGCATTTT. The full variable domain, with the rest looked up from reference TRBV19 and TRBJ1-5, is DGGITQSPKYLFRKEGQNVTLSCEQNLNHDAMYWYRQDPGQGLRLIYYSQIVNDFQKGDIAEGYSVSREKKESFPLTVTSAQKNPTAFYLCASSTGLGNQPQHFGDGTRLSIL.